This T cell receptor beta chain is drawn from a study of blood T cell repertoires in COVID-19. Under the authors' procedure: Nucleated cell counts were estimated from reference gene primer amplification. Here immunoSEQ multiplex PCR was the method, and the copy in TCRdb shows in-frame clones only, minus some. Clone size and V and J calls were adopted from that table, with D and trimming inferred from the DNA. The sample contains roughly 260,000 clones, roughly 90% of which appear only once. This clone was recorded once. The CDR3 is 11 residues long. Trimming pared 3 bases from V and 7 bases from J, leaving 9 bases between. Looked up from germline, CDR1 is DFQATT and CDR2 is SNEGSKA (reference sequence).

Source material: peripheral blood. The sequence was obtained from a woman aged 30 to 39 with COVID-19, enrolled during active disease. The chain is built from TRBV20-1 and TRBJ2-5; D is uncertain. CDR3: CSASPATTQYF. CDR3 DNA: TGCAGTGCTAGCCCAGCGACGACCCAGTACTTC.